This TCR beta chain was profiled in a study of T cell clonality in common variable immunodeficiency. Donors gave 5 to 8 ml heparinized peripheral whole blood. The CDR3 extends over 15 amino acids. Germline lookup yields CDR1 MNHEY and CDR2 SVGEGT. V was pared by 5 bases and J by 6 bases, with 8 bases of the junction left unmatched. This clone was seen only a few times. The antigen is undetermined. With the read ending 3 residues before the CDR3 end, the germline J gene is used to fill in that end. Other DNA sequences in this specimen translate into the identical CDR3. Data came from immunoSEQ multiplex PCR; TCRdb stores just in-frame clones and leaves some out. The profile covers fewer than 25,000 clones, none occurring a single time. Study-level findings and limits: In common variable immunodeficiency, TCR beta chains reportedly carried fewer deletions and N-nucleotide insertions.

The gene calls are TRBV6-2 or TRBV6-3 and TRBJ2-1, with 9 nucleotides matching TRBD1. Sequencing used peripheral blood mononuclear cells. The sequence was obtained from a human donor with common variable immunodeficiency. The part of the CDR3 DNA that was read is TGTGCCAGCAGTCGAGGACAGGGGAGGGGCAATGAG. It is translated as CASSRGQGRGNE. The whole CDR3 protein is CASSRGQGRGNEQFF.